This T cell receptor (beta chain) was sequenced for a study of cytomegalovirus exposure and HLA in healthy donors. Study results and limitations: First-cohort TCR clusters were later found to tend to co-occur in the 120 or so validation repertoires.

Clones were read by immunoSEQ multiplex PCR, and TCRdb kept only the in-frame ones, dropping some. Here the sample spans 60,000 to 65,000 clones, about 96% being singletons. In regard to this clone: Its antigen is undetermined.

The junction had 13 bases not matched to a gene; V was cut back by 4 bases and J by 2 bases. The CDR3 runs to 17 residues. The germline CDR1 and CDR2 sequences are SGHTS and YDEGEE. The chain uses TRBV5-8 and TRBJ2-7; 9 bases are a match to TRBD1. The sample was PBMCs. This TCR was sampled from a woman aged 18-35 years in good health and CMV-seronegative. CDR3 nucleotide sequence: TGTGCCAGCAGCACCGGGACAGGGAGTCTCCGTACCTACGAGCAGTACTTC. Amino acids: CASSTGTGSLRTYEQYF.